The 21 T cell receptor beta chains below come from one sample, sequenced in a study of a mutant IDH1 vaccine in newly diagnosed glioma. This table comes from immunoSEQ multiplex PCR, and its TCRdb copy is limited to in-frame clones, with some not included. This sample yields about 65,000 clones, of which around 84% are seen a single time; less than 5% belongs to the top ten. Their specific antigens are unknown. Time point reported: week 23, last vaccination. Vaccinated patients received 300 ug of mutant IDH1 20-mer peptide per dose, with topical imiquimod. Here the sequenced sample was PBMCs, taken from a glioma patient whose treatment included an IDH1 peptide vaccine. These receptors came from a man aged 30 to 45 with glioma.

A few counts support this clone. The rearrangement joins TRBV11-2 to TRBJ1-2, with D maybe TRBD1 (6 bases). V dropped 4 bases and J dropped 4 bases, with 13 bases sitting between them. Looked up from germline, CDR1 is SGHAT and CDR2 is FQNNGV. The length of the CDR3 is 14 residues. The CDR3 nucleotides are TGTGCCAGCAGCTCTCGGACAGACGGCTATGGCTACACCTTC. This encodes CASSSRTDGYGYTF.

The chain recombines TRBV6-6 with TRBJ2-7; a weak D match, TRBD1 (5 bases). This CDR3 comprises 13 residues. CDR1 is MNHNY, CDR2 SVGAGI, per germline (reference sequence). Deletions cut 4 bases from V and 7 bases from J, with 14 bases between. The chain's CDR3 is CASSFREQREQYF. CDR3 nucleotides: TGTGCCAGCAGTTTCAGGGAACAACGAGAGCAGTACTTC.

This clone was recorded a few times. The V call is TRBV7-9, the J call TRBJ1-5; D is unresolved. CDR1 is SEHNR, CDR2 FQNEAQ, per germline (reference sequence). Trimming shortened V by 3 bases and J by 5 bases, and 5 bases separated the two germline ends. The CDR3 has 12 residues. CDR3 sequence (DNA): TGTGCCAGCAGCTTTAAGTATCAGCCCCAGCATTTT. Protein: CASSFKYQPQHF.

This clone has a handful of counts. The V call is TRBV19, the J call TRBJ1-1, with 9 positions matching TRBD1. The CDR3 consists of 14 residues. Germline loops: CDR1 LNHDA, CDR2 SQIVND (reference sequence). Trimming at V came to 9 bases and at J to 6 bases, leaving 11 bases not matched to a gene. CDR3 nucleotide sequence: TGTGCCAGGGGACAGGGCGAGAAGGGGGCTGAAGCTTTCTTT. Translating it yields CARGQGEKGAEAFF.

The V gene is TRBV7-2, the J gene TRBJ2-3; D is undetermined. CDR1 and CDR2 from the germline V gene are SGHTA and FQGNSA. V shed 3 bases and J shed 1 base, with 8 bases lying between them. This CDR3 has 14 residues. CDR3 sequence reads: CASSFAMGTDTQYF. The CDR3 bases are TGTGCCAGCAGCTTCGCGATGGGCACAGATACGCAGTATTTT.

This clone was seen a handful of times. This sequence joins TRBV4-2 and TRBJ1-4; D remains unclear. V dropped 0 bases and J dropped 8 bases, with 13 bases sitting between them. The CDR3 is 15 amino acids. Germline CDR1 reads LGHNA; CDR2 reads YNFKEQ. CDR3 nucleotides: TGTGCCAGCAGCCAAGATCTGTTCGACAAGGAAAAACTGTTTTTT. This sequence encodes CASSQDLFDKEKLFF.

The chain links TRBV27 to TRBJ1-2, with D possibly TRBD1 on 5 matching bases. The V end was cut by 5 bases, the J end by 5 bases, with 21 bases between. The CDR3 is 16 amino acids. Germline CDR1 and CDR2: MNHEY and SMNVEV (reference sequence). The CDR3 spells CASSPLQGAGTYGYTF. In DNA, the CDR3 is TGTGCCAGCAGTCCCCTTCAAGGGGCGGGGACTTATGGCTACACCTTC.

The CDR3 nucleotides read TGTGCCAGCCGGACCTCCAACTATGGCTACACCTTC. As protein: CASRTSNYGYTF. This chain connects TRBV28 to TRBJ1-2; D is unresolved. V was cut by 8 bases and J by 2 bases, with 9 bases left in between. CDR1 and CDR2 (germline): MDHEN, SYDVKM. CDR3 length: 12 amino acids.

The chain has TRBV7-9 and TRBJ2-7; the D gene is possibly TRBD2 (7 bases). In germline, CDR1 is SEHNR, CDR2 FQNEAQ (reference sequence). V dropped 4 bases and J dropped 2 bases, with 12 bases sitting between them. The CDR3 spans 14 residues. This CDR3 is CASSSVRGPYEQYF. The CDR3 bases are TGTGCCAGCAGCTCGGTGCGGGGGCCCTACGAGCAGTACTTC.

This sequence joins TRBV5-1 and TRBJ2-1; TRBD1 aligns across 8 bases. This CDR3 has 14 amino acids. J gave up 8 bases and V 2 bases, and 6 bases lay outside the gene matches. Germline loops: CDR1 SGHRS, CDR2 YFSETQ. The CDR3 DNA is TGCGCCAGCAGCTTAAGACCGACAGGGGATGAGCAGTTCTTC. Protein product: CASSLRPTGDEQFF.

The rearrangement joins TRBV6-6 to TRBJ2-3; D perhaps matches TRBD2 (5 bases). The CDR3 extends over 13 amino acids. V was shortened by 4 bases and J by 7 bases, with 12 bases between the two germline ends. Germline V gene lookup returns CDR1 MNHNY and CDR2 SVGAGI (reference sequence). This CDR3 is CASSSQDSNTQYF. In nucleotides, the CDR3 is TGTGCCAGCAGTTCCCAGGACTCCAATACGCAGTATTTT.

V usage is TRBV10-3 and J usage is TRBJ2-2, with a tentative D call TRBD1 (6 bases). The CDR3 is made up of 16 amino acids. Looked up from germline, CDR1 is ENHRY and CDR2 is SYGVKD. V lost 6 bases to trimming and J lost 6 bases, with 20 bases between them. The CDR3: CAISGQRGLGSGELFF. CDR3 nucleotide sequence: TGTGCCATCAGCGGACAGAGGGGGTTAGGCTCCGGGGAGCTGTTTTTT.

The V gene is TRBV18, the J gene TRBJ1-1; tentative D call: TRBD1 (5 bases). CDR3 size: 15 residues. The V gene's germline CDR1 is KGHSH and CDR2 LQKENI. The V end was cut by 3 bases, the J end by 3 bases, with 14 bases between. CDR3 nucleotides: TGTGCCAGCTCACCCTCAGGGAGTAGATACACTGAAGCTTTCTTT. This encodes CASSPSGSRYTEAFF.

The rearrangement uses TRBV29-1 and TRBJ2-3; TRBD2 matches at 7 bases. CDR3 length: 14 amino acids. Per germline, CDR1 SQVTM and CDR2 ANQGSEA. Trimming removed 7 bases from V and 1 base from J; junction bases left unmatched: 8. The CDR3 is CSAPAGGGTDTQYF. As DNA, the CDR3 is TGCAGCGCACCTGCTGGGGGGGGCACAGATACGCAGTATTTT.

This clone was recorded once. This chain connects TRBV27 to TRBJ1-5; D is perhaps TRBD1 (5 bases). Trimming shortened V by 4 bases and J by 1 base, and 11 bases separated the two germline ends. The V gene's germline CDR1 is MNHEY and CDR2 SMNVEV (reference sequence). The CDR3 has 15 residues. The CDR3 nucleotides read TGTGCCAGCAGTTCCCCCGGGACGAGCAATCAGCCCCAGCATTTT. This encodes CASSSPGTSNQPQHF.

The V gene is TRBV2, the J gene TRBJ1-2; D unresolved. V was cut by 5 bases and J by 4 bases, with 14 bases left in between. Germline assignment: CDR1 SNHLY and CDR2 FYNNEI. CDR3 length equals 14 residues. CDR3 sequence (DNA): TGTGCCAGCAGTCGCACGGGGTCCGGCTATGGCTACACCTTC. This encodes CASSRTGSGYGYTF. Complete variable domain (other parts from reference TRBV2 and TRBJ1-2): EPEVTQTPSHQVTQMGQEVILRCVPISNHLYFYWYRQILGQKVEFLVSFYNNEISEKSEIFDDQFSVERPDGSNFTLKIRSTKLEDSAMYFCASSRTGSGYGYTFGSGTRLTVV.

The rearrangement uses TRBV6-1 and TRBJ2-1; 15 nucleotides line up with TRBD2. Germline V gene data show CDR1 as MNHNS and CDR2 as SASEGT. This CDR3 is 17 amino acids long. V dropped 4 bases and J dropped 8; count of bases not matched to a gene: 9. CDR3 amino acids: CASSGLGGLAGGDEQFF. CDR3 sequence (DNA): TGTGCCAGCAGTGGCCTAGGGGGACTAGCGGGGGGAGATGAGCAGTTCTTC.

The chain has TRBV27 and TRBJ2-7, with TRBD1 as a possible D gene (6 bases). Trimming cost V 2 bases and J 3 bases, with 11 bases left between them. The CDR3 loop spans 14 amino acids. Germline values: CDR1 MNHEY, CDR2 SMNVEV (reference sequence). The CDR3, as DNA: TGTGCCAGCAGTTTAGGTAGGGGGTACTACGAGCAGTACTTC. Its translation is CASSLGRGYYEQYF.

The chain has TRBV7-2 and TRBJ2-5; 9 bases are a match to TRBD2. The J call is in doubt because the DNA end fits TRBJ2-7 better. The germline CDR1 and CDR2 sequences are SGHTA and FQGNSA. CDR3 length equals 15 residues. CDR3 in amino acids: CASSSSGGFSYEQYF. CDR3 bases: TGTGCCAGCAGCTCAAGCGGGGGGTTCTCCTACGAGCAGTACTTC.

The chain uses TRBV28 and TRBJ1-5; D gene ambiguous. This CDR3 contains 13 residues. With 3 bases removed from V and 5 bases from J, the gap between germline ends came to 8 bases. Germline loops: CDR1 MDHEN, CDR2 SYDVKM. DNA of the CDR3: TGTGCCAGCAGTTTGGACGGTTATCAGCCCCAGCATTTT. Residues: CASSLDGYQPQHF.

The genes are TRBV7-9 and TRBJ2-2; 8 nucleotides line up with TRBD1. The length of the CDR3 is 19 residues. The J segment lost 7 bases and the V segment lost 2 bases, leaving 18 bases of the junction unmatched. Germline V gene data show CDR1 as SEHNR and CDR2 as FQNEAQ (reference sequence). The CDR3 DNA reads as TGTGCCAGCAGCTTACCGATTATTGGACAGGGCCCCGAACACGGGGAGCTGTTTTTT. Amino acids: CASSLPIIGQGPEHGELFF.